Reported below is one TCR beta chain. As yet, its antigen is unknown. Chemo-refractory metastatic non-small-cell lung cancer patients were treated with focal radiation plus CTLA-4 blockade with ipilimumab. This sample was taken from a study of radiotherapy plus CTLA-4 blockade in lung cancer. Study background: Among patients, 15% to 20% showed objective responses, and 30% to 40% had disease control. Whole-study findings and limits: The best predictor of response was reported to be early blood T cell clone dynamics, with interferon-beta. In blood, after radiotherapy plus ipilimumab, tumor-derived TCR clones expanded.

Method: immunoSEQ multiplex PCR; TCRdb's copy keeps in-frame clones and lacks some. The table lists roughly 92,000 clones, roughly 86% of them singletons. This CDR3 comprises 16 residues. Germline CDR1 SGHDN, CDR2 FVKESK. The V gene end was trimmed by 1 base and the J gene end by 3 bases; junction bases not matched to a gene: 5. The sequence came from a human donor with non-small cell lung cancer who had a partial response to radiotherapy plus ipilimumab. The sequencing here drew on peripheral blood, taken from a patient treated with radiotherapy plus ipilimumab. The V and J genes are TRBV14 and TRBJ2-3; 9 positions match TRBD2. The CDR3 region has the DNA TGTGCCAGCAGCCAAGTTGCGGGAGGGCCGACAGATACGCAGTATTTT. Translation: CASSQVAGGPTDTQYF.